This TCR beta chain was retrieved from a study of T cell clonality in common variable immunodeficiency. In its sample, this clone was seen many times. What it binds is unknown. The read halts 3 residues ahead of the CDR3 end, with the missing end drawn from the germline J gene. Libraries were prepared by immunoSEQ multiplex PCR; TCRdb keeps only in-frame clonotypes and omits some of them. The sample lists about 18,000 clones, none appearing once, the ten largest making up 2.5%. The CVID group had some 15 females and roughly 30 males, mean age approximately 40. With V trimmed by 1 base and J by 3 bases, 4 bases remained unmatched. Germline CDR1 and CDR2: SEHNR and FQNEAQ (reference sequence). This CDR3 region has 15 residues. Study-wide findings and caveats: Reportedly, TCR beta sequences from common variable immunodeficiency showed fewer deletions and N-nucleotide insertions.

The sample taken for sequencing was peripheral blood mononuclear cells. The clonotype comes from a human donor with common variable immunodeficiency. The chain has TRBV7-9 and TRBJ1-1; TRBD1 aligns across 8 bases. The CDR3 sequence: CASSLGRQGHTEAFF. The CDR3 DNA, read in part, is TGTGCCAGCAGCTTAGGTCGACAGGGGCACACTGAA.